This section outlines one T cell receptor beta chain sequence together with its context. It lacks a known antigen. There are no base qualities to consult, and no much larger clone falls within one base. In the prospective study, participants were about 18 to 100 years old, resided in 24 geographic areas of the United States, and were enrolled through a virtual design. In the prospective study, participants were assigned to cohorts based on the clinical history participants reported in a screening survey and a study questionnaire. Recovered participants in ImmuneRACE Cohort 3 were defined by two consecutive negative NP/OP PCR tests, clearance by a healthcare professional, or resolution of symptoms. Mobile phlebotomists in the prospective study collected whole blood, serum and a nasopharyngeal or oropharyngeal swab from every participant. Additional blood draws and questionnaires over an approximately two-month period could optionally be provided by prospective study participants. Before DNA extraction, prospective study blood samples were shipped either frozen or at room temperature.

This entry is derived from a study of blood T cell repertoires in COVID-19 (dated by TCRdb to about 2020). Concerning the study at large: Samples covering the acute and convalescent phases of COVID-19 were provided by collaborators in the United States, Italy and Spain. Where available, HLA class I and class II types were taken from metadata supplied by the sample provider and were not determined by assay-based typing. Nearly every sample came with metadata listing a de-identified subject ID, COVID-19 status, age in years and sex. Samples came from the ongoing ImmuneRACE study (first 160 participants) plus 1,254 subjects from 6 global collaborators. Deeply sampled blood TCRbeta repertoires from subjects exposed to, actively infected with, or recovered from COVID-19 were included in the dataset. The prospective study material was composed of cDNA or gDNA derived from T cells, B-cell-depleted T cells, or PBMCs. The repertoires were made available in a free public database intended to serve as a resource for research on the immune response to SARS-CoV-2.

Study-wide findings and limitations: Clinical and demographic metadata were provided uncurated, with the amount varying by source and participant.

The V and J ends are trimmed by 0 bases and 5 bases, leaving 15 bases between them. The CDR3, from cysteine to phenylalanine, totals 16 residues. Kept here is only the CDR3 DNA, which spans 48 bases and is read in frame from base 1. The germline V gene sets CDR1 to SGDLS and CDR2 to YYNGEE. TCRbeta CDR3 regions were amplified from genomic DNA by means of the immunoSEQ Assay, a bias-controlled multiplex PCR. Turning to the authors' computational methods: Within the assay, amplification of reference gene primers was used to estimate how many nucleated cells each sample contained. To quantify the absolute abundance of each unique TCRbeta CDR3 rearrangement, sequence reads were collapsed and filtered. Productive Simpson clonality was computed per sample as the square root of Simpson's diversity index over productive rearrangements. Not all clones reach the TCRdb copy of this immuneACCESS table, which keeps in-frame sequences only. Checked studies attribute under half of the gap to unresolved V genes and leave the rest unexplained. The DNA was the basis for D and trimming; V, J and clone size are from that table. The sample table holds 250,000 to 300,000 clones, of which 85% to 90% were seen once. The ten largest clones add up to 8.8% of the sample.

The sample was PBMCs or T cells enriched from blood (not recorded which). This receptor was identified in a man in his forties or fifties who had recovered from COVID-19. The chain is encoded by TRBV9 joined to TRBJ2-1; 7 matching bases give a weak D call of TRBD2. The CDR3 amino acid sequence is: CASSVVGGAPDNEQFF. The nucleotides read TGTGCCAGCAGCGTAGTAGGGGGGGCCCCCGACAATGAGCAGTTCTTC.